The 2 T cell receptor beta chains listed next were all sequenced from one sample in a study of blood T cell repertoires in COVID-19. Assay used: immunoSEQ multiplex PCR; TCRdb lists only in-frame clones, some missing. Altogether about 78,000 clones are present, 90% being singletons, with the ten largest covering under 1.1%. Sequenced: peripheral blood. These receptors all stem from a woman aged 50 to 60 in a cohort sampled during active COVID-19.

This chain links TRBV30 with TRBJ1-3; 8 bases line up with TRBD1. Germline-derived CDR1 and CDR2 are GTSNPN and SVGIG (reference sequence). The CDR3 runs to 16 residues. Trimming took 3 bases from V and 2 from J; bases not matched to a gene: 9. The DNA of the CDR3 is TGTGCCTGGAGGGTCGCTGGACAGGGACCTGGAAACACCATATATTTT. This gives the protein CAWRVAGQGPGNTIYF.

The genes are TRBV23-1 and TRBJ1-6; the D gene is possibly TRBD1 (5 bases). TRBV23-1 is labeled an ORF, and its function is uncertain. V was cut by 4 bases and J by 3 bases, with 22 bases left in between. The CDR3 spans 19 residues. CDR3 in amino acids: CASSPGGTQLRIYNSPLHF. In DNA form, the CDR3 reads TGCGCCAGCAGTCCCGGCGGGACCCAACTAAGGATCTATAATTCACCCCTCCACTTT.